This T cell receptor beta chain was sequenced for a study of blood T cells in healthy people across ages. Study-wide findings and caveats: Because donor CMV status was unknown, expanded clonotype changes were possibly confounded. Diversity of TCR beta per million T cells declined in a roughly linear way with age.

CDR1 is WNHNN, CDR2 SYGVQD, per germline (reference sequence). The CDR3 totals 13 residues. Trimming cost V 6 bases and J 5 bases, with 13 bases left between them. Remarks on this clonotype: Its antigen is still unknown.

For the second PCR, which ran for roughly 7 to 11 cycles, a sample-barcoded 5' primer and a J-beta primer mix were used. Each cDNA molecule, via a template-switch adaptor with 12 random nucleotides, was tagged. Each of the samples gave a minimum of 2.5 million paired-end reads that contained CDR3. One entry per CDR3 protein results from TCRdb running MiXCR on the 5' RACE reads. The profile covers fewer than 700,000 distinct CDR3 sequences, with around 50% appearing a single time and 20% to 25% taken by the ten largest. Sequencing used blood. V and J are TRBV10-1 and TRBJ1-1, with unresolved D. This receptor was taken from a man aged 80 or over in good health. CDR3 sequence reads: CASREEGMTEAFF. Written as DNA, the CDR3 is TGCGCCAGCAGAGAGGAAGGGATGACTGAAGCTTTCTTT.